This T cell receptor beta chain was obtained from a study of blood T cells in healthy people across ages. General study points: Investigators viewed diversity estimates from one million T cells as underestimates, the study reported.

Donors ranged from about 6 to 90 years old and were healthy Caucasians in Russia. Isolated per sample were at least 6 million PBMCs. There are 14 residues in the CDR3. J lost 5 bases, V lost 0 bases, and 4 bases had no gene match. CDR1 and CDR2 from the germline V gene are SQVTM and ANQGSEA. This clonotype showed up just a few times. As yet, its antigen is unknown. Together with a sample-barcoded 5' primer, a J-beta primer mix was included in a second PCR lasting about 7 to 12 cycles. From the 5' RACE reads, TCRdb called clonotypes with MiXCR, one entry per CDR3 protein. Of hundreds of thousands of distinct CDR3 sequences in the sample, 49% were seen once.

This chain joins TRBV29-1 and TRBJ2-5, with 9 bases that match TRBD2. This clonotype was sampled from a woman in her fifties or sixties in good health. Sequenced: blood. As DNA, the CDR3 is TGCAGCGTTGAAGATAAGGGACTAGCCGAGACCCAGTACTTC. Its translation: CSVEDKGLAETQYF.